This TCR beta chain stems from a study of cytomegalovirus exposure and HLA in healthy donors. Study-level results: Among TCR sequences, most were rare, though some public TCRs appeared in many donors. According to a later analysis, donors in an Asian-associated ancestry cluster reportedly had fewer N-insertions than the roughly 720-donor mean. Altogether, 150 to 200 TCR beta chains were recorded as cytomegalovirus-associated.

This clone was counted a single time. Its antigen is unknown. Unrecorded immune exposures were likely, despite nominal health at sampling. Per the germline V gene, CDR1 is SNHLY and CDR2 is FYNNEI. The CDR3 is 11 residues long. The V end was cut by 4 bases, the J end by 7 bases, with 7 bases between. 60 Vbeta and 13 Jbeta primers were used in PCR. The table came from immunoSEQ multiplex PCR; TCRdb's copy has only in-frame clones and leaves some out. The top ten clones hold under 11% of a sample with 150,000 or so clones, approximately 73% of them seen once. This sequence originates from a man aged 25 to 40 in good health and CMV-seropositive. The chain recombines TRBV2 with TRBJ1-1, with D maybe TRBD1 (5 bases). The sequenced material came from PBMCs. In DNA, the CDR3 is TGTGCCAGCAGTGGGACAATTGAAGCTTTCTTT. Its protein is CASSGTIEAFF.